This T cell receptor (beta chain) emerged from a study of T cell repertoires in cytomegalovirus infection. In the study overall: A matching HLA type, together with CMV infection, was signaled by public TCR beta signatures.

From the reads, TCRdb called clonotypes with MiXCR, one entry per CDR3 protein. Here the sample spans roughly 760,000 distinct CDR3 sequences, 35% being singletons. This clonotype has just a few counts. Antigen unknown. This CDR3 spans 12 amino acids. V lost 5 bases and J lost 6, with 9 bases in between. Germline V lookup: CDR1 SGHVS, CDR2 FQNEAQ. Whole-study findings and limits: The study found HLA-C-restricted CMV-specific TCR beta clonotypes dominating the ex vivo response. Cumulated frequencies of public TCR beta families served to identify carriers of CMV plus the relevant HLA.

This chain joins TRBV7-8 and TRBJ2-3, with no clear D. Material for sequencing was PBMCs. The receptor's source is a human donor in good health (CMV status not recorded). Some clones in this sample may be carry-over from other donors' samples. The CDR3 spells CASSPHIDTQYF. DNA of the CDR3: TGTGCCAGCAGCCCCCATATCGATACGCAGTATTTT.